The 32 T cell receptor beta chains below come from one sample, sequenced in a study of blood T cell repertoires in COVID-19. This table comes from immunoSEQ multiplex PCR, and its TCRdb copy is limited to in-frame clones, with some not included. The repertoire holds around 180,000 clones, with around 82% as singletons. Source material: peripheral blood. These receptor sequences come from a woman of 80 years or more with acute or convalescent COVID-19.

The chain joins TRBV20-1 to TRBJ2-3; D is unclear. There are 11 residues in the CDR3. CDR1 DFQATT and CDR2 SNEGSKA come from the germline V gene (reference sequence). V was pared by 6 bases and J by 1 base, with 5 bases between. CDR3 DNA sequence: TGCAGTGCAGAGGGCACAGATACGCAGTATTTT. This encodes CSAEGTDTQYF.

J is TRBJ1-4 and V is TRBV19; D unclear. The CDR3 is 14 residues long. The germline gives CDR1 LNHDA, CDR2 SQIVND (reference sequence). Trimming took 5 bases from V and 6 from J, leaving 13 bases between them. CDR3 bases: TGTGCCAGTAGTGCACGGCCTCAGGATGAAAAACTGTTTTTT. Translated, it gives CASSARPQDEKLFF. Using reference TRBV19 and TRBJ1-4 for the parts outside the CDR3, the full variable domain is DGGITQSPKYLFRKEGQNVTLSCEQNLNHDAMYWYRQDPGQGLRLIYYSQIVNDFQKGDIAEGYSVSREKKESFPLTVTSAQKNPTAFYLCASSARPQDEKLFFGSGTQLSVL.

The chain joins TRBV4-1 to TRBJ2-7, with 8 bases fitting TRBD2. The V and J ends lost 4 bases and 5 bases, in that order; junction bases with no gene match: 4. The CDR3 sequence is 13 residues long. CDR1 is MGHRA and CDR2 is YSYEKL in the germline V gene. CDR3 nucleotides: TGCGCCAGCAGCCTAGCGGGATTACACGAGCAGTACTTC. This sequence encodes CASSLAGLHEQYF.

CDR3 DNA: TGTGCCAGTACCCGCACAGGGGATGAAAAACTGTTTTTT. The encoded protein is CASTRTGDEKLFF. The V and J genes are TRBV19 and TRBJ1-4, with 7 positions matching TRBD1. This CDR3 contains 13 residues. Losses at the gene ends were 7 bases for V and 6 bases for J; bases not matched to a gene: 5. Germline-derived CDR1 and CDR2 are LNHDA and SQIVND (reference sequence).

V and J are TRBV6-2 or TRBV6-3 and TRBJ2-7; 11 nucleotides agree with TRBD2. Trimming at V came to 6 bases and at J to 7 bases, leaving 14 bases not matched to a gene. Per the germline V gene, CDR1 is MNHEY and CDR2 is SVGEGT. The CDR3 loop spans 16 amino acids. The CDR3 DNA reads TGTGCCAGCAGCCTCGGACTAGCGGGCGAAGATAAGGAGCAGTACTTC. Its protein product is CASSLGLAGEDKEQYF.

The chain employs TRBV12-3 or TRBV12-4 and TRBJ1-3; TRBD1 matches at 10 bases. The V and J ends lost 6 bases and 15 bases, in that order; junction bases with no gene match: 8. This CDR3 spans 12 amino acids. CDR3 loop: CASRLGRTGGYF. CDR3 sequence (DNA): TGTGCCAGCAGACTGGGACGGACAGGGGGATATTTT.

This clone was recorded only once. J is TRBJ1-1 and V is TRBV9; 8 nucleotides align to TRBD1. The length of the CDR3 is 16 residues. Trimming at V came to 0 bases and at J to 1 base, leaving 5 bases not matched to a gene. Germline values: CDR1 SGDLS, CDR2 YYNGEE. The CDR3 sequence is CASSVGTGQENTEAFF. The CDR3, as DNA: TGTGCCAGCAGCGTAGGGACAGGGCAGGAGAACACTGAAGCTTTCTTT.

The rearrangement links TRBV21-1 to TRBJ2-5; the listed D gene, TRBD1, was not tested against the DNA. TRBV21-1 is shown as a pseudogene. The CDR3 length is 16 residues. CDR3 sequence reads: CASSPVDTGHQETQYF. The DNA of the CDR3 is TGTGCCAGCAGCCCCGTGGACACAGGGCACCAAGAGACCCAGTACTTC.

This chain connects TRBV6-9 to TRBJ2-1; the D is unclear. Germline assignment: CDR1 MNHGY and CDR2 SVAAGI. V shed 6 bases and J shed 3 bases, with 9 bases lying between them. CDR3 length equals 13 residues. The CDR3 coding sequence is TGTGCCAGCAGGTATCTTGTCTACAATGAGCAGTTCTTC. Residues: CASRYLVYNEQFF.

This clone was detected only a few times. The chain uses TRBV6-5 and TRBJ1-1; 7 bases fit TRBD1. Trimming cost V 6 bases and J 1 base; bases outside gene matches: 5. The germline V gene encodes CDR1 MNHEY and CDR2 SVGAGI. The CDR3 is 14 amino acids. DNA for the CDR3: TGTGCCAGCAGCATCGGACAGGCGAACACTGAAGCTTTCTTT. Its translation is CASSIGQANTEAFF.

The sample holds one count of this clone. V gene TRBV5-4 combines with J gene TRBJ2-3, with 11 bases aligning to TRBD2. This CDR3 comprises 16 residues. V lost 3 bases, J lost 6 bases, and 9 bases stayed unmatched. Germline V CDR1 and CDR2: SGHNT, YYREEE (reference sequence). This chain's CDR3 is CASSSGGLADQDTQYF. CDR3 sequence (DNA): TGTGCCAGCAGCTCGGGGGGACTAGCGGACCAGGATACGCAGTATTTT.

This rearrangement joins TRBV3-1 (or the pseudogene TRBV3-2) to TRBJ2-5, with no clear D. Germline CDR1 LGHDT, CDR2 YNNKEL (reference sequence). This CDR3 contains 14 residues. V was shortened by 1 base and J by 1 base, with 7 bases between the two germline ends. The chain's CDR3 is CASSQGTAQETQYF. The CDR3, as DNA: TGTGCCAGCAGCCAAGGCACAGCCCAAGAGACCCAGTACTTC.

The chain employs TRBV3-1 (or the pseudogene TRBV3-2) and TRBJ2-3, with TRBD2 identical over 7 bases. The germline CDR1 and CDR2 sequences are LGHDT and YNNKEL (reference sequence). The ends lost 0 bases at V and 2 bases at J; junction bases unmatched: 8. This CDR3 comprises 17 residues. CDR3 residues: CASSQDYQRGYTDTQYF. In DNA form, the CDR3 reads TGTGCCAGCAGCCAAGATTACCAGCGGGGTTACACAGATACGCAGTATTTT.

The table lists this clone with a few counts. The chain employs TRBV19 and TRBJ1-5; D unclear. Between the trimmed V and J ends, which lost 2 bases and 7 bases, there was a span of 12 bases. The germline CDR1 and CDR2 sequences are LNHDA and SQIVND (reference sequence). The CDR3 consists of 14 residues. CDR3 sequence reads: CASSIPGVVQPQHF. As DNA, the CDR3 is TGTGCCAGTAGTATACCCGGGGTTGTCCAGCCCCAGCATTTT.

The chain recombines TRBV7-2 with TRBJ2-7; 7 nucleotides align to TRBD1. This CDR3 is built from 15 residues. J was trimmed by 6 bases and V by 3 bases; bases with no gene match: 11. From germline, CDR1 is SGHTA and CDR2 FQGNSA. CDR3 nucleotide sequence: TGTGCCAGCAGCTTCGGTACAGGGGCTTTCTCCGAGCAGTACTTC. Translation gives CASSFGTGAFSEQYF.

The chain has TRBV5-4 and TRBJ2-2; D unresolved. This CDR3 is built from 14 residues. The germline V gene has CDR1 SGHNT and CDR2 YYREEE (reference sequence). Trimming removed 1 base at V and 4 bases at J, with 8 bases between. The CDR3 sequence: CASSLPGSTGELFF. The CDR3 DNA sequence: TGTGCCAGCAGCTTGCCAGGAAGCACCGGGGAGCTGTTTTTT. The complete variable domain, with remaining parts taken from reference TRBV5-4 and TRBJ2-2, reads ETGVTQSPTHLIKTRGQQVTLRCSSQSGHNTVSWYQQALGQGPQFIFQYYREEENGRGNFPPRFSGLQFPNYSSELNVNALELDDSALYLCASSLPGSTGELFFGEGSRLTVL.

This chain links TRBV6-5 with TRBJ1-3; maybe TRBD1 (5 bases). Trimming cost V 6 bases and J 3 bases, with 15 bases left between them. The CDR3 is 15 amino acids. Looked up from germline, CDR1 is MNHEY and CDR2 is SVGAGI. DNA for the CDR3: TGTGCCAGCAGCGTAGGGGCAGGGCTTGGAAACACCATATATTTT. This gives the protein CASSVGAGLGNTIYF.

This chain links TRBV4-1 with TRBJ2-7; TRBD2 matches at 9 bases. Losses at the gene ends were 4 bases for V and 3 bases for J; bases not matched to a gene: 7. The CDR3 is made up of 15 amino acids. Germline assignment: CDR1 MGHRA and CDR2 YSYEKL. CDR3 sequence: CASSPLAGEVYEQYF. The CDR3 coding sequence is TGCGCCAGCAGCCCTTTAGCGGGAGAGGTCTACGAGCAGTACTTC.

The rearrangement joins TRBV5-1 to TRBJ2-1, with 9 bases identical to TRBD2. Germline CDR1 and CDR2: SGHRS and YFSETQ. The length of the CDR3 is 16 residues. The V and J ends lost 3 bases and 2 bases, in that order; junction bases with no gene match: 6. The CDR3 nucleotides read TGCGCCAGCAGCTCCAGACTAGCGGAGACCTACAATGAGCAGTTCTTC. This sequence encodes CASSSRLAETYNEQFF. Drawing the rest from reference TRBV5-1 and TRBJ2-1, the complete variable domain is KAGVTQTPRYLIKTRGQQVTLSCSPISGHRSVSWYQQTPGQGLQFLFEYFSETQRNKGNFPGRFSGRQFSNSRSEMNVSTLELGDSALYLCASSSRLAETYNEQFFGPGTRLTVL.

The CDR3 protein is CASSLGSSGSPDTQYF. For the CDR3, the DNA is TGCGCCAGCAGCTTGGGTAGTAGCGGGAGCCCAGATACGCAGTATTTT. V gene TRBV5-1 combines with J gene TRBJ2-3, with TRBD2 identical over 9 bases. This CDR3 comprises 16 residues. CDR1 is SGHRS, CDR2 YFSETQ, per germline. V trimming: 0 bases; J trimming: 4 bases; junction bases outside the gene matches: 6.

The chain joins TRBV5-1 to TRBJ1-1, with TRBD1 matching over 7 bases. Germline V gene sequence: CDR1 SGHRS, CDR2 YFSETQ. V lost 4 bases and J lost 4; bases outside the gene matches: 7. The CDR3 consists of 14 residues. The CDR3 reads CASSETGFGTEAFF. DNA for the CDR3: TGCGCCAGCAGCGAGACAGGGTTTGGCACTGAAGCTTTCTTT.

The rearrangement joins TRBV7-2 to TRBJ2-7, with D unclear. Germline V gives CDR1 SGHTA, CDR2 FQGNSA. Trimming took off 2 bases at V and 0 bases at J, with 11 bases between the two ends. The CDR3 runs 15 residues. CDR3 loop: CASSLSQVSSYEQYF. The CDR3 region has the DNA TGTGCCAGCAGCTTATCTCAAGTCAGCTCCTACGAGCAGTACTTC.

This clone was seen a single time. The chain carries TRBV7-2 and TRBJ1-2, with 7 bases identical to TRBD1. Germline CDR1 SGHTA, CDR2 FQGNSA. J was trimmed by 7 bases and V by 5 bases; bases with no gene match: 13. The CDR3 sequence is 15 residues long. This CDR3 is CASSEQDRAVAGYTF. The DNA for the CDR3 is TGTGCCAGCAGCGAACAAGACAGGGCCGTGGCTGGCTACACCTTC.

CDR3: CASSGGRASWNEQFF. The CDR3 DNA is TGTGCCAGCAGCGGCGGGAGAGCCTCCTGGAATGAGCAGTTCTTC. The chain couples TRBV2 to TRBJ2-1; TRBD2 agrees at 7 bases. Germline V lookup: CDR1 SNHLY, CDR2 FYNNEI. Trimming removed 6 bases from V and 7 bases from J; junction bases left unmatched: 12. The length of the CDR3 is 15 residues.

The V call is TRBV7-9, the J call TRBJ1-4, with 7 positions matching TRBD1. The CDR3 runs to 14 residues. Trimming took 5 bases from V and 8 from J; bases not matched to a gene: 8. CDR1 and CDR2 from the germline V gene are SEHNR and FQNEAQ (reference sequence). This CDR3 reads CASSGYGTAEKLFF. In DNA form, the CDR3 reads TGTGCCAGCAGCGGATACGGGACAGCCGAAAAACTGTTTTTT.

Here the CDR3 DNA reads TGTGCCAGCAACAACCGGGATGCGGGAGGCGAGCAGTACTTC. The encoded protein is CASNNRDAGGEQYF. This chain connects TRBV9 to TRBJ2-7; 8 nucleotides agree with TRBD2. Germline assignment: CDR1 SGDLS and CDR2 YYNGEE. After removal of 6 bases from V and 6 bases from J, the junction contained 11 bases not matched to a gene. The CDR3 runs 14 residues.

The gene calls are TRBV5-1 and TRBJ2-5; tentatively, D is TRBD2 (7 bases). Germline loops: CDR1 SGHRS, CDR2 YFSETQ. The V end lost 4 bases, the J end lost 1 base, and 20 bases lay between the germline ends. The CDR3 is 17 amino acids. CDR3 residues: CASSRGAGHTSQETQYF. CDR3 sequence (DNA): TGCGCCAGCAGCCGGGGGGCCGGCCACACCAGCCAAGAGACCCAGTACTTC.

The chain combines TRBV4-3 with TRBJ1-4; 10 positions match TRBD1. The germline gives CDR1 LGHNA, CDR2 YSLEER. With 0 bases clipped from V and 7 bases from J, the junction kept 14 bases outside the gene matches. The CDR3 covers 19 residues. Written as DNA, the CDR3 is TGCGCCAGCAGCCAAGAATTATGGACAGGGGGTCGACGTGTTGAAAAACTGTTTTTT. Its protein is CASSQELWTGGRRVEKLFF.

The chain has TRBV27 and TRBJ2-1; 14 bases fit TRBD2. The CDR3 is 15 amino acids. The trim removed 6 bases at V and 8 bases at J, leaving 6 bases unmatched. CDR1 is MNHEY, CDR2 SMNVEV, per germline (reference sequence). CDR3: CASSRRLAGGDEQFF. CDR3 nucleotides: TGTGCCAGCAGCCGTCGACTAGCGGGAGGGGATGAGCAGTTCTTC.

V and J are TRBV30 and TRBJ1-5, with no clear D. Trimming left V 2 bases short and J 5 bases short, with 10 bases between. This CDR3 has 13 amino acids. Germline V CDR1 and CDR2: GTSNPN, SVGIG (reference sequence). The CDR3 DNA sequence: TGTGCCTGGAGTCGGGGTCCTGATCAGCCCCAGCATTTT. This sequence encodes CAWSRGPDQPQHF.

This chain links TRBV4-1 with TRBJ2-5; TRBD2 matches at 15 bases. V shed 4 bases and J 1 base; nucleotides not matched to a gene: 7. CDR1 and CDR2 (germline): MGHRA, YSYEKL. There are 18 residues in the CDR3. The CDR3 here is CASSPFGLAGGIQETQYF. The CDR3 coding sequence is TGCGCCAGCAGCCCATTCGGACTAGCGGGGGGGATCCAAGAGACCCAGTACTTC.

CDR3 in amino acids: CASSGGGQTDTQYF. The CDR3 DNA sequence: TGCGCCAGCAGCGGCGGCGGGCAAACAGATACGCAGTATTTT. This chain connects TRBV5-1 to TRBJ2-3; weak D call: TRBD2 (5 bases). This CDR3 region has 14 residues. Trimming stripped 4 bases from V and 3 bases from J, with 12 bases between. Germline values: CDR1 SGHRS, CDR2 YFSETQ.